These 21 T cell receptor beta chains were all obtained from the same sample, sequenced in a study of OX40 agonist ivuxolimab in advanced cancers. Produced via immunoSEQ multiplex PCR; TCRdb's table is partial and in-frame only. The sample consists of around 47,000 clones, approximately 80% of them appearing once. The sample consisted of CD4+ or CD8+ T cells sorted from blood, taken in a trial of the OX40 agonist ivuxolimab. These receptors were taken from an adult with an advanced solid tumor such as melanoma, head and neck, liver or kidney cancer.

DNA of the CDR3: TGTGCCAGTAGTCGCACCGGGACTAGACCCTCCAATGAGCAGTTCTTC. Encoded protein: CASSRTGTRPSNEQFF. The chain links TRBV19 to TRBJ2-1; 8 bases align to TRBD2. The CDR3 has 16 residues. Germline CDR1 reads LNHDA; CDR2 reads SQIVND (reference sequence). Unmatched junction bases numbered 12, after V lost 5 bases and J lost 6 bases.

The chain links TRBV19 to TRBJ1-4; 7 nucleotides agree with TRBD1. CDR1 and CDR2 from the germline V gene are LNHDA and SQIVND (reference sequence). J was trimmed by 7 bases and V by 9 bases; bases with no gene match: 11. CDR3 length equals 14 residues. The CDR3 region has the DNA TGTGCCAGCGGAGGACAGGCCTTTTTTGAAAAACTGTTTTTT. Amino acid sequence: CASGGQAFFEKLFF.

The chain employs TRBV7-9 and TRBJ2-1; 8 nucleotides agree with TRBD2. Losses at the gene ends were 5 bases for V and 2 bases for J; bases not matched to a gene: 14. The CDR3 contains 18 residues. Germline loops: CDR1 SEHNR, CDR2 FQNEAQ (reference sequence). The CDR3 region is CASSARGPSGQTYNEQFF. In DNA form, the CDR3 reads TGTGCCAGCAGCGCCAGGGGTCCTAGCGGGCAAACCTACAATGAGCAGTTCTTC.

This clone occurred a few times. The chain combines TRBV11-2 with TRBJ1-1, with TRBD1 identical over 9 bases. The CDR3 has 13 amino acids. Unmatched junction bases numbered 6, after V lost 5 bases and J lost 8 bases. Germline lookup yields CDR1 SGHAT and CDR2 FQNNGV. The CDR3 coding sequence is TGTGCCAGCAGCCCCGGGACAGGGAGAGAAGCTTTCTTT. Translated, it gives CASSPGTGREAFF.

CDR3 sequence: CASSSQGWDSPLHF. The CDR3 region has the DNA TGTGCCAGCAGCTCCCAGGGGTGGGACTCACCCCTCCACTTT. The chain links TRBV5-8 to TRBJ1-6; weak D call: TRBD1 (6 bases). CDR3 length equals 14 residues. The V end was cut by 3 bases, the J end by 10 bases, with 14 bases between. Looked up from germline, CDR1 is SGHTS and CDR2 is YDEGEE.

J is TRBJ2-3 and V is TRBV5-1; D may correspond to TRBD1 or TRBD2 (6 bases each). V shed 2 bases and J shed 6 bases, with 13 bases lying between them. The CDR3 totals 14 residues. Per the germline V gene, CDR1 is SGHRS and CDR2 is YFSETQ. The CDR3 DNA reads TGCGCCAGCAGCTTAAGGGGGGCGGATGATACGCAGTATTTT. It specifies CASSLRGADDTQYF. The complete variable domain, with remaining parts taken from reference TRBV5-1 and TRBJ2-3, reads KAGVTQTPRYLIKTRGQQVTLSCSPISGHRSVSWYQQTPGQGLQFLFEYFSETQRNKGNFPGRFSGRQFSNSRSEMNVSTLELGDSALYLCASSLRGADDTQYFGPGTRLTVL.

Concerning this clone: At one end, the junction sequence differs from germline, possibly due to a read error. The chain employs TRBV7-6 and TRBJ2-7; D remains ambiguous. This CDR3 is 14 amino acids long. Germline assignment: CDR1 SGHVS and CDR2 FNYEAQ. The CDR3 region is CASSPALGSHEQYF. Here the CDR3 DNA reads TGTGCCAGCAGCCCCGCCCTAGGCTCCCACGAGCAGTACTTC.

This chain connects TRBV10-3 to TRBJ1-3; TRBD1 agrees at 7 bases. This CDR3 is built from 13 residues. Germline loops: CDR1 ENHRY, CDR2 SYGVKD. V shed 10 bases and J 3 bases; nucleotides not matched to a gene: 6. The CDR3 region has the DNA TGTGCCACCGGGAGGGGGCTTGGAAACACCATATATTTT. Protein sequence: CATGRGLGNTIYF.

The chain carries TRBV28 and TRBJ2-5; D unclear. V gave up 6 bases and J gave up 4 bases, with 12 bases separating them. The CDR3 extends over 13 amino acids. Germline CDR1 is MDHEN and CDR2 is SYDVKM. The CDR3 DNA sequence: TGTGCCAGCAGCAAAGGTGGGATAGAGACCCAGTACTTC. Protein: CASSKGGIETQYF.

This chain uses TRBV4-1 with TRBJ2-2; D perhaps matches TRBD1 (6 bases). The V gene lost 1 base and the J gene lost 0 bases, with 9 bases spanning the gap. The CDR3 totals 16 residues. Germline V CDR1 and CDR2: MGHRA, YSYEKL. CDR3 loop: CASSQATGPNTGELFF. The CDR3 coding sequence is TGCGCCAGCAGCCAAGCTACAGGGCCGAACACCGGGGAGCTGTTTTTT.

Concerning this clone: A read error may produce the germline difference seen at one junction end. The J gene is TRBJ1-2, the V gene TRBV30, with D maybe TRBD1 (6 bases). CDR3 size: 14 residues. The V gene's germline CDR1 is GTSNPN and CDR2 SVGIG (reference sequence). The CDR3 region is CAWSEDSTDYGYAF. In nucleotides, the CDR3 is TGTGCCTGGAGTGAGGACAGCACCGATTATGGCTACGCCTTC.

The gene calls are TRBV30 and TRBJ2-5; 9 bases agree with TRBD1. V shed 3 bases and J 5 bases; nucleotides not matched to a gene: 4. There are 13 residues in the CDR3. Looked up from germline, CDR1 is GTSNPN and CDR2 is SVGIG (reference sequence). CDR3 in amino acids: CAWRETGGETQYF. CDR3 bases: TGTGCCTGGAGGGAGACAGGGGGGGAGACCCAGTACTTC.

The J gene is TRBJ2-5, the V gene TRBV4-1; 13 bases are a match to TRBD2. The CDR3 is 15 amino acids. The germline V gene has CDR1 MGHRA and CDR2 YSYEKL. Losses at the gene ends were 5 bases for V and 6 bases for J; bases not matched to a gene: 6. In nucleotides, the CDR3 is TGCGCCAGCAGCTCCGGGACTAGCGGGACTCAGACCCAGTACTTC. Translating gives CASSSGTSGTQTQYF.

The V call is TRBV19, the J call TRBJ2-1; TRBD2 agrees at 8 bases. The V gene end was trimmed by 4 bases and the J gene end by 6 bases; junction bases not matched to a gene: 17. CDR1 LNHDA and CDR2 SQIVND come from the germline V gene (reference sequence). This CDR3 has 18 residues. CDR3 sequence (DNA): TGTGCCAGTAGTAGAGGTGGGGCGGGAGGACCGAACCCCAATGAGCAGTTCTTC. This encodes CASSRGGAGGPNPNEQFF.

The V and J genes are TRBV27 and TRBJ2-3; a weak D match, TRBD1 (5 bases). CDR1 MNHEY and CDR2 SMNVEV come from the germline V gene (reference sequence). The CDR3 is 15 residues long. V was trimmed by 3 bases and J by 3 bases, leaving 13 bases between them. The CDR3 here is CASSFGRAGTDTQYF. CDR3 coding DNA: TGTGCCAGCAGTTTCGGCAGGGCAGGGACAGATACGCAGTATTTT.

The chain carries TRBV6-5 and TRBJ2-1; perhaps TRBD2 as D (6 bases). With 3 bases removed from V and 2 bases from J, the gap between germline ends came to 11 bases. The CDR3 is 15 amino acids. Germline V CDR1 and CDR2: MNHEY, SVGAGI. The CDR3 DNA reads TGTGCCAGCAGTTATTTCGGGAGCGCCTACAATGAGCAGTTCTTC. This translates into CASSYFGSAYNEQFF.

V and J are TRBV16 and TRBJ2-2; D is ambiguous. CDR1 and CDR2 (germline): KGHSY, FQNENV. The CDR3 has 16 amino acids. Trimming removed 2 bases from V and 1 base from J, with 11 bases in between. The CDR3 region has the DNA TGTGCCAGCAGCCAAGAGTCACGGCGGAACACCGGGGAGCTGTTTTTT. Encoded protein: CASSQESRRNTGELFF.

Regarding this clone: An end of the junction differs from the germline gene, which may be a read error. V is TRBV7-7 and J is TRBJ2-2, with a weak D call TRBD2 (6 bases). CDR3 length: 15 amino acids. The germline gives CDR1 SSHAT, CDR2 FNYEAQ (reference sequence). In DNA, the CDR3 is TGTGCTAGCAGCGGAGGGGTCCTTAACACCGGGGAGCTGTTTTTT. Translation: CASSGGVLNTGELFF.

The chain couples TRBV19 to TRBJ1-1; possibly TRBD1 for D (5 bases). Germline V gives CDR1 LNHDA, CDR2 SQIVND (reference sequence). The CDR3 sequence is 14 residues long. V lost 6 bases and J 6 bases, leaving 17 bases between the germline ends. CDR3 residues: CASRARGGVAEAFF. CDR3 nucleotide sequence: TGTGCCAGTAGGGCTCGGGGGGGAGTGGCTGAAGCTTTCTTT.

This rearrangement joins TRBV6-4 to TRBJ2-1; 7 positions match TRBD1. Germline values: CDR1 MRHNA, CDR2 SNTAGT. The CDR3 runs 13 residues. The V segment lost 5 bases and the J segment 6 bases; nucleotides outside the gene matches: 4. The CDR3 nucleotides are TGTGCCAGCAGTACAGGGGTGGGCAATGAGCAGTTCTTC. It translates to CASSTGVGNEQFF.

The rearrangement links TRBV5-8 to TRBJ1-6; D gene unclear. This CDR3 contains 20 residues. Germline V gene data show CDR1 as SGHTS and CDR2 as YDEGEE. Trimming stripped 4 bases from V and 0 bases from J, with 23 bases between. CDR3 protein: CASSITVGWGSSSYNSPLHF. The CDR3, as DNA: TGTGCCAGCAGCATAACGGTCGGTTGGGGTTCGAGCTCCTATAATTCACCCCTCCACTTT. Supplemented by reference TRBV5-8 and TRBJ1-6, the full variable domain reads EAGVTQSPTHLIKTRGQQATLRCSPISGHTSVYWYQQALGLGLQFLLWYDEGEERNRGNFPPRFSGRQFPNYSSELNVNALELEDSALYLCASSITVGWGSSSYNSPLHFGNGTRLTVT.